A selection of T cell receptor beta chains follows, all from one sample in a study of T cell responses to AZD1222 COVID-19 vaccine. Sequencing was performed with immunoSEQ multiplex PCR; in TCRdb, only in-frame clones are kept and a portion is missing. The sample includes roughly 120,000 clones, 90% to 95% of them seen just once. The material sequenced was peripheral blood, taken on day 0 of AZD1222 vaccination. The receptors here all came from an adult in good health. The CDR3 runs from the conserved cysteine through the conserved F or W. A D gene is named only where the DNA matches it firmly. The listing skips clone size in some rows; elsewhere it reads once, few, many or a size class.

abundance | d_gene | j_gene | v_gene | CDR3nt | CDR3aa
. | . | TRBJ1-5 | TRBV6-2/TRBV6-3 | TGTGCCAGCAGTTACCGACAGGACCTGTATAGCAATCAGCCCCAGCATTTT | CASSYRQDLYSNQPQHF
once | TRBD1 | TRBJ2-1 | TRBV5-8 | TGTGCCAGCAGCTTGGGTTGGGGCCCGGGACAGGGGTACAATGAGCAGTTCTTC | CASSLGWGPGQGYNEQFF
. | . | TRBJ1-2 | TRBV11-2 | TGTGCCAGCAGCTTAGATAGATATATGGCCTATGGCTACACCTTC | CASSLDRYMAYGYTF
. | TRBD1 | TRBJ1-2 | TRBV6-5 | TGTGCCAGCACCCTCCCCCGGGGACAGAACTATGGCTACACCTTC | CASTLPRGQNYGYTF
. | TRBD2 | TRBJ2-1 | TRBV27 | TGTGCCAGCAGTTTTCCCTCGGGGGGGGAGCAGTTCTTC | CASSFPSGGEQFF
. | TRBD2 | TRBJ2-1 | TRBV10-2 | TGCGCCAGCAGTAGTCCTAGCGGGGGTTTCTCCTACAATGAGCAGTTCTTC | CASSSPSGGFSYNEQFF
few | . | TRBJ1-4 | TRBV7-2 | TGTGCCAGCAGCTTAGGGGGAGGAGAAAAACTGTTTTTT | CASSLGGGEKLFF
. | TRBD2 | TRBJ2-1 | TRBV6-5 | TGTGCCACCGGGACTAGCGGGAGCCATGAGCAGTTCTTC | CATGTSGSHEQFF
once | TRBD1 | TRBJ2-7 | TRBV6-2/TRBV6-3 | TGTGCCAGCAGCCGAATCCTAACCGGGACAGGGGCCAACGAGCAGTACTTC | CASSRILTGTGANEQYF
. | . | TRBJ2-1 | TRBV3-1/TRBV3-2 | TGTGCCAGCAGCGAAGACAGTTACAATGAGCAGTTCTTC | CASSEDSYNEQFF
. | TRBD1 | TRBJ1-2 | TRBV19 | TGTGCCAGTAGGGGGGACAGGGGGCCCAATGGCTACACCTTC | CASRGDRGPNGYTF
. | . | TRBJ1-1 | TRBV7-2 | TGTGCCAGCAGCGTCGGTTCATTAGTAGGGGCTGAAGCTTTCTTT | CASSVGSLVGAEAFF
. | . | TRBJ1-1 | TRBV18 | TGTGCCAGCTCACCACGGGGCGCGGTGACTGAAGCTTTCTTT | CASSPRGAVTEAFF
. | . | TRBJ2-7 | TRBV18 | TGTGCCAGCTCACCACCCCGGCCAGCGGACGAGCAGTACTTC | CASSPPRPADEQYF
. | . | TRBJ2-1 | TRBV12-3/TRBV12-4 | TGTGCCAGCAGTCCCCCCCGGGCCCATGAGCAGTTCTTC | CASSPPRAHEQFF
. | TRBD2 | TRBJ2-3 | TRBV7-9 | TGTGCCAGCAGCCCTGCCACATACCAGACTAGCGGGAAGGGAGATACGCAGTATTTT | CASSPATYQTSGKGDTQYF
. | . | TRBJ2-1 | TRBV6-1 | TGTGCCAGCAGTGAAAGGGTTGGGTCCTACAATGAGCAGTTCTTC | CASSERVGSYNEQFF
. | . | TRBJ1-4 | TRBV7-8 | TGTGCCAGCAGCTTAGTTGAAGGGTGGGAAAAACTGTTTTTT | CASSLVEGWEKLFF
. | . | TRBJ1-2 | TRBV3-1/TRBV3-2 | TGTGCCAGCAGCCACCTGACAGCGAACTATGGCTACACCTTC | CASSHLTANYGYTF
. | . | TRBJ1-1 | TRBV14 | TGTGCCAGCCGCCGCCAGGGTGACACTGAAGCTTTCTTT | CASRRQGDTEAFF
. | . | TRBJ1-1 | TRBV3-1/TRBV3-2 | TGTGCCAGCAGCCAAGCGGGAAACACTGAAGCTTTCTTT | CASSQAGNTEAFF
. | . | TRBJ1-1 | TRBV5-1 | TGCGCCAGCAGCTCCACAGGTACCGTTTTGAACACTGAAGCTTTCTTT | CASSSTGTVLNTEAFF
. | . | TRBJ2-7 | TRBV20-1 | TGCAGTGCTAGTCGGGGTCCGGGGAGCTCCTACGAGCAGTACTTC | CSASRGPGSSYEQYF
. | . | TRBJ1-1 | TRBV18 | TGTGCCAGCTCACGGACAGCCGACACTGAAGCTTTCTTT | CASSRTADTEAFF
once | . | TRBJ1-2 | TRBV5-6 | TGTGCCAGCAGTGCCAGGGGAGATGGCTACACCTTC | CASSARGDGYTF